A selection of T cell receptor beta chains follows, all from one sample in a study of human T cells and chemical hapten exposure. Each CDR3 protein is one row after TCRdb ran MiXCR on the RACE reads. This sample has more than 95,000 distinct CDR3 sequences; around 35% occur once, and the top ten carry about 2.9%. The sample was whole blood, taken in connection with sensitization to the hapten diphenylcyclopropenone (DPC). The receptors derive from a man between 35 and 55 years old with alopecia areata. Some clones in this sample may be carry-over from other donors' samples. Each CDR3 is given without its conserved first and last residue. A clone size is listed for some rows: how often the clone was seen (once, few, many), or a class if it is expanded.

len,abundance,v_gene,j_gene,CDR3aa
14,-,TRBV20-1,TRBJ2-1,SARDPGLAGVGEQF
12,few,TRBV5-1,TRBJ2-3,ASSLTIGTDTQY
11,once,TRBV2,TRBJ2-7,ASSAGLSDRPA
12,-,TRBV3-1,TRBJ2-7,ASSQDNLRGEQY
14,-,TRBV25-1,TRBJ2-5,ASSEYTFGQQETQY
14,few,TRBV7-8,TRBJ2-7,ASSFRRGTGGHEQY
16,-,TRBV12-3/TRBV12-4,TRBJ2-3,ASSSGLAGVRFTDTQY
10,-,TRBV20-1,TRBJ2-3,SASSRGGFQY
13,-,TRBV27,TRBJ1-5,ASSFHRASNQPQH
13,-,TRBV6-2/TRBV6-3,TRBJ1-5,ASSYAQGGAQPQH
13,-,TRBV7-9,TRBJ2-3,ASTPVAGGADTQY
12,-,TRBV19,TRBJ1-2,ASSMRDRDYGYT
12,few,TRBV7-9,TRBJ2-7,ASSFLAGAYEQY
14,-,TRBV6-5,TRBJ2-3,ASSYGAEPNTDTQY
16,-,TRBV4-1,TRBJ2-4,ASSQDQVVNLAKNIQY
16,-,TRBV7-2,TRBJ1-1,ASSSRGQGARSNTEAF
13,-,TRBV9,TRBJ2-3,ASSVGGRRTDTQY
12,few,TRBV5-1,TRBJ2-4,ASSLVEGANIQY
15,-,TRBV7-9,TRBJ1-1,ASSFADSFLTNTEAF
16,few,TRBV7-2,TRBJ1-1,ASSLGGGDSLGNTEAF
12,-,TRBV7-2,TRBJ2-3,ASSLGPAADTQY
12,-,TRBV9,TRBJ1-3,ASSAGDTRNTIY
13,-,TRBV6-6,TRBJ2-1,ASNPRGGGYNEQF
13,few,TRBV6-2/TRBV6-3,TRBJ2-6,ASSWDSSGANVLT
10,-,TRBV2,TRBJ2-7,ASSEQGNEQY
12,-,TRBV6-2/TRBV6-3,TRBJ2-1,ASTNPGWNNEQF
9,few,TRBV29-1,TRBJ2-1,SVHGRNEQF
10,few,TRBV20-1,TRBJ2-7,SARDLIYEQY
11,-,TRBV6-5,TRBJ2-5,ASSFRGQETQY
12,few,TRBV11-2,TRBJ2-3,ASSSTIDTDTQY
10,few,TRBV30,TRBJ2-2,AWSSTTGELF
12,-,TRBV30,TRBJ1-2,AWEFSTRIYGYT
11,many,TRBV29-1,TRBJ2-7,SVEGQGAYEQY
14,-,TRBV6-5,TRBJ2-5,ASSYESGGRKETQY
11,-,TRBV20-1,TRBJ1-2,SAEGEGNYGYT
13,-,TRBV6-2/TRBV6-3,TRBJ2-1,ASSKDLAGRDEQF
18,few,TRBV24-1,TRBJ1-5,ATSDVPSRIGNCSNQPQH
14,many,TRBV5-1,TRBJ2-5,ASSLAIGAQQETQY
13,-,TRBV20-1,TRBJ2-6,SAPTGGYGANVLT
12,-,TRBV7-9,TRBJ1-2,ASSLAGRGYGYT
13,-,TRBV6-2/TRBV6-3,TRBJ1-5,ASSQTGGKNQPQH
11,-,TRBV6-2/TRBV6-3,TRBJ2-3,ASRDLVPDTQY
11,-,TRBV12-3/TRBV12-4,TRBJ2-2,ASSFGRTGELF
13,-,TRBV24-1,TRBJ2-3,ATQSTSGRADTQY
18,few,TRBV6-6,TRBJ2-6,ASSRQGGVETLSGANVLT
13,-,TRBV5-1,TRBJ2-5,ASSLVAGGEETQY
11,-,TRBV7-9,TRBJ2-5,ASSLGFLETQY
13,-,TRBV5-4,TRBJ2-3,VSSLYGRSTDTQY
14,few,TRBV12-3/TRBV12-4,TRBJ2-1,ASSLVRGQGFDEQF
14,-,TRBV5-4,TRBJ2-3,ASSLGGAGGTDTQY
11,-,TRBV12-3/TRBV12-4,TRBJ2-5,ASSLATGMSQY
15,once,TRBV24-1,TRBJ1-5,ATSDINTGTGNQPQH
11,-,TRBV20-1,TRBJ2-7,SARQTSSYEQY